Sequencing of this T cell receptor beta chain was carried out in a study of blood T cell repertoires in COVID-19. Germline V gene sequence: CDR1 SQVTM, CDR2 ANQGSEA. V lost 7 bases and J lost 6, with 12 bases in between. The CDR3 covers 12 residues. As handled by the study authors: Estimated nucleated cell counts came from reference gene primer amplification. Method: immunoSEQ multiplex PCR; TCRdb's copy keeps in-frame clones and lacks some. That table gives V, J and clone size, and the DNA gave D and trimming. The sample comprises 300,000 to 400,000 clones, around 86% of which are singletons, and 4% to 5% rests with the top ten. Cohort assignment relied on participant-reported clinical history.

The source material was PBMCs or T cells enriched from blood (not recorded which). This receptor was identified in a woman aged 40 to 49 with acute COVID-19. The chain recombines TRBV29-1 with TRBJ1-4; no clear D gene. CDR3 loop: CSGTGVDEKLFF. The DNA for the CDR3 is TGCAGCGGGACTGGGGTTGATGAAAAACTGTTTTTT.